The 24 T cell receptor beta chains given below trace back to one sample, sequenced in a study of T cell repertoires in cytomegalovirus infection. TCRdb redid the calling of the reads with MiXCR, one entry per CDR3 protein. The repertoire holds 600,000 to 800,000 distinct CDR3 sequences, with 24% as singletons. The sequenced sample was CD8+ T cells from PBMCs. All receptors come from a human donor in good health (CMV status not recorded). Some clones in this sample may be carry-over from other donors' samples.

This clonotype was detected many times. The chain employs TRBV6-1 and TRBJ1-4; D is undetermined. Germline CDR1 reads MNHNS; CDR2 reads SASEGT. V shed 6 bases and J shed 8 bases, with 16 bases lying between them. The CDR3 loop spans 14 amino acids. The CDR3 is CASSPWEVGEKLFF. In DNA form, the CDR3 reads TGTGCCAGCAGCCCCTGGGAGGTCGGCGAAAAACTGTTTTTT.

The CDR3 spells CASSQHPRGIPYNSPLHF. CDR3 coding DNA: TGCGCCAGCAGCCAACACCCACGAGGGATCCCCTATAATTCACCCCTCCACTTT. This chain connects TRBV4-1 to TRBJ1-6; D not certain. CDR1 MGHRA and CDR2 YSYEKL come from the germline V gene. The CDR3 extends over 18 amino acids. Trimming removed 2 bases at V and 2 bases at J, with 16 bases between.

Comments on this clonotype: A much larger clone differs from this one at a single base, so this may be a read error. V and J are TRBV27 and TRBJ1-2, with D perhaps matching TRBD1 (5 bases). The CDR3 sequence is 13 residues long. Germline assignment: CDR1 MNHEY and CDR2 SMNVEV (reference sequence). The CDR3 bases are TGTGTCAGCAGTTTGGGGCAGGGTAAGGGCTACACCTTC. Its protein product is CVSSLGQGKGYTF.

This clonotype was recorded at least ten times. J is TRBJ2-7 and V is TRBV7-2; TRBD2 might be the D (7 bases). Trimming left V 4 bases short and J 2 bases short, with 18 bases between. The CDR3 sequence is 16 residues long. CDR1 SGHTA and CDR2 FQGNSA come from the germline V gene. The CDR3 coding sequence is TGTGCCAGCAGCTCCTTTAGGGGGGGCCGGGCCTACGAGCAGTACTTC. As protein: CASSSFRGGRAYEQYF.

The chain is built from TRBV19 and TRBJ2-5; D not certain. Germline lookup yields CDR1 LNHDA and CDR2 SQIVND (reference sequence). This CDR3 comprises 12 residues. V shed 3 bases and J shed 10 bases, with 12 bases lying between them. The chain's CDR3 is CASSMVGAHQYF. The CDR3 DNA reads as TGTGCCAGTAGTATGGTCGGAGCACACCAGTACTTC.

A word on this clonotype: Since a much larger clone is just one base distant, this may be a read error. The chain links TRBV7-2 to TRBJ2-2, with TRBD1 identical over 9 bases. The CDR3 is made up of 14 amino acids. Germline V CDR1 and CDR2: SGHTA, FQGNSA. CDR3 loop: CANSFGTGFGELFF. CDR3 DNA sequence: TGTGCCAACAGCTTCGGGACAGGGTTTGGGGAGCTGTTTTTT. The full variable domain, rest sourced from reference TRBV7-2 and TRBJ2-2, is GAGVSQSPSNKVTEKGKDVELRCDPISGHTALYWYRQSLGQGLEFLIYFQGNSAPDKSGLPSDRFSAERTGGSVSTLTIQRTQQEDSAVYLCANSFGTGFGELFFGEGSRLTVL.

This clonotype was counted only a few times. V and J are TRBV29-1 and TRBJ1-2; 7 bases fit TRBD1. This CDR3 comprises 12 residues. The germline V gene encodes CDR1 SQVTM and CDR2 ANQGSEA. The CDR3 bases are TGCAGTTTGACAGGGCCCAACTATGGCTACACCTTC. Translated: CSLTGPNYGYTF.

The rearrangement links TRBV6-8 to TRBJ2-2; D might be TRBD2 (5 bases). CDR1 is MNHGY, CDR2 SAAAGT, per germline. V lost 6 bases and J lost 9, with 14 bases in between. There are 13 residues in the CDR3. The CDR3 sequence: CASRDDEGWELFF. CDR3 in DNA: TGTGCCAGCAGGGACGATGAGGGATGGGAGCTGTTTTTT.

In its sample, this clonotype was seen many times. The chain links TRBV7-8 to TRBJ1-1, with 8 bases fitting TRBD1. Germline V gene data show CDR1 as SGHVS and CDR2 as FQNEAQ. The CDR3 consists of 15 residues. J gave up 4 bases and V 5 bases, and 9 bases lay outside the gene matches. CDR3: CASSLDRGWSTEAFF. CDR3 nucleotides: TGTGCCAGCAGCCTTGACAGGGGATGGAGCACTGAAGCTTTCTTT.

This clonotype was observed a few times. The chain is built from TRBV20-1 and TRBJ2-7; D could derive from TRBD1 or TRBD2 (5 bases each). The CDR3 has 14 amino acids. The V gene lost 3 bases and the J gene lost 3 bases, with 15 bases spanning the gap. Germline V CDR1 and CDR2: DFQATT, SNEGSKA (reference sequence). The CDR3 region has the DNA TGCAGTGCTAGTGACCGGGACCGACTCTACGAGCAGTACGTC. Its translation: CSASDRDRLYEQYV.

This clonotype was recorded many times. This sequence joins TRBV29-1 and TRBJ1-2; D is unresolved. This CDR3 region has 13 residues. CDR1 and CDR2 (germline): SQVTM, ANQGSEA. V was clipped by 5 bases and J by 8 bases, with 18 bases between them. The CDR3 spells CSVPKQSEAGYTF. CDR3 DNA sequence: TGCAGCGTTCCCAAGCAGTCGGAGGCGGGCTACACCTTC.

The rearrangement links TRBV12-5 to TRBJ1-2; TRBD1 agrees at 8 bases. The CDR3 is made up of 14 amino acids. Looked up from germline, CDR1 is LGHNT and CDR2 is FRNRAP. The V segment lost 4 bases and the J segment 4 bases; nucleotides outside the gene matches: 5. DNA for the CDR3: TGTGCTAGTGGTTCGCAGGGGGCCCCCTATGGCTACACCTTC. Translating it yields CASGSQGAPYGYTF.

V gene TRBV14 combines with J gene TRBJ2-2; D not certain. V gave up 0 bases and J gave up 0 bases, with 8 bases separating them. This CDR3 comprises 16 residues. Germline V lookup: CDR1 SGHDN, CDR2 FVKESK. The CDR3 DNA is TGTGCCAGCAGCCAAGATTGGCCGACGAACACCGGGGAGCTGTTTTTT. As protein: CASSQDWPTNTGELFF.

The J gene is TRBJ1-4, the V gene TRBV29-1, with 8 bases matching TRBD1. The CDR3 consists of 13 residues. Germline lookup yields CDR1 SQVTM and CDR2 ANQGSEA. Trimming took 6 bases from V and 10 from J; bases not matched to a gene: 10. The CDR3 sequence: CSVMTGEGVKLFF. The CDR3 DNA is TGCAGCGTCATGACAGGGGAGGGGGTAAAACTGTTTTTT.

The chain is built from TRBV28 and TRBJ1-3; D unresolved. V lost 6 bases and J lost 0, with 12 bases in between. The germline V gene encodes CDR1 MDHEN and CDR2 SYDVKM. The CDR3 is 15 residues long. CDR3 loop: CASREDGLSGNTIYF. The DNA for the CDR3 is TGTGCCAGCAGGGAGGACGGACTCTCTGGAAACACCATATATTTT.

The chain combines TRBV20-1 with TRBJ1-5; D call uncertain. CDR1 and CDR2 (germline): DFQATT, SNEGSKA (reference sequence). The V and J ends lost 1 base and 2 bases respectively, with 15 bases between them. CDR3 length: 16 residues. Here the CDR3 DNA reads TGCAGTGCTAGAGCTCCCACTATCTGGGGCAATCAGCCCCAGCATTTT. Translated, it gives CSARAPTIWGNQPQHF.

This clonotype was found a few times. CDR3 residues: CASSLPRTGGVIYEQYF. In DNA, the CDR3 is TGTGCCAGCAGCTTACCCCGGACAGGGGGCGTCATTTACGAGCAGTACTTC. The chain joins TRBV7-8 to TRBJ2-7; 11 positions match TRBD1. This CDR3 region has 17 residues. CDR1 is SGHVS and CDR2 is FQNEAQ in the germline V gene. The V segment lost 2 bases and the J segment 4 bases; nucleotides outside the gene matches: 10. Using reference TRBV7-8 and TRBJ2-7 for the parts outside the CDR3, the full variable domain is GAGVSQSPRYKVAKRGQDVALRCDPISGHVSLFWYQQALGQGPEFLTYFQNEAQLDKSGLPSDRFFAERPEGSVSTLKIQRTQQEDSAVYLCASSLPRTGGVIYEQYFGPGTRLTVT.

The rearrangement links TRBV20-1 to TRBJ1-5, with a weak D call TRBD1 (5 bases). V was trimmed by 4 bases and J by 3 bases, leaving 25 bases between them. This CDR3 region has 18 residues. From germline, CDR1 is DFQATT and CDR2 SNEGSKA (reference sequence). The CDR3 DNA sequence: TGCAGTGCTATACCCCAGACATTCAGGGAGCCCAACAATCAGCCCCAGCATTTT. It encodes CSAIPQTFREPNNQPQHF.

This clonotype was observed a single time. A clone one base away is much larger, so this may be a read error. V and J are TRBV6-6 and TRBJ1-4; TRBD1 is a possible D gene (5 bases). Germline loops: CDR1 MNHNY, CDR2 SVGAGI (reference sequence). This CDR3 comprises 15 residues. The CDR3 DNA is TGTGCCAGCTCGATCGACAGAGCAACTAATGAAAAACCGTTTTTT. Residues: CASSIDRATNEKPFF.

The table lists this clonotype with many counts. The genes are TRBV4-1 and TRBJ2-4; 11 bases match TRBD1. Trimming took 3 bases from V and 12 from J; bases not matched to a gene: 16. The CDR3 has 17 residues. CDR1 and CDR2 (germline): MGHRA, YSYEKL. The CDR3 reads CASSHPGGGTGGVAQYF. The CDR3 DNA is TGCGCCAGCAGCCACCCTGGGGGGGGGACAGGGGGAGTGGCTCAGTACTTC.

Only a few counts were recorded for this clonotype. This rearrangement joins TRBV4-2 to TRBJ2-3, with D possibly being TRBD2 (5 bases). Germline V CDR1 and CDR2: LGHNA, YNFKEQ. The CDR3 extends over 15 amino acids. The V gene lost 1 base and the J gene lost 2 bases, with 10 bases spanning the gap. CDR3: CASSQVPGSTDTQYF. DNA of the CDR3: TGTGCCAGCAGCCAAGTGCCGGGGTCCACAGATACGCAGTATTTT.

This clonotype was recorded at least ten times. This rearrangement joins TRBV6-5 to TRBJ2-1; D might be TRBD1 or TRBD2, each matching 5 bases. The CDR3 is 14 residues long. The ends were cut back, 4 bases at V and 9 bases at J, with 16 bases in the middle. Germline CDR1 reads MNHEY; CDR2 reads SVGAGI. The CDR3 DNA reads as TGTGCCAGCAGTTTAGGGGCCCGGGGCTTTGAGCAGTTCTTC. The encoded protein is CASSLGARGFEQFF.

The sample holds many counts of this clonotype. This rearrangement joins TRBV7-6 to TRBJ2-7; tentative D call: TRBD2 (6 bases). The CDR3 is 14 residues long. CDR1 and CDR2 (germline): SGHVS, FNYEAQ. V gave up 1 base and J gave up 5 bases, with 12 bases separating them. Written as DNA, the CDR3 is TGTGCCAGCAGCTTAGTCAGCGGGTCCCACGAGCAGTACTTC. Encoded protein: CASSLVSGSHEQYF. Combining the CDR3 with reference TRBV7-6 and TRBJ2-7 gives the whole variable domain GAGVSQSPRYKVTKRGQDVALRCDPISGHVSLYWYRQALGQGPEFLTYFNYEAQQDKSGLPNDRFSAERPEGSISTLTIQRTEQRDSAMYRCASSLVSGSHEQYFGPGTRLTVT.

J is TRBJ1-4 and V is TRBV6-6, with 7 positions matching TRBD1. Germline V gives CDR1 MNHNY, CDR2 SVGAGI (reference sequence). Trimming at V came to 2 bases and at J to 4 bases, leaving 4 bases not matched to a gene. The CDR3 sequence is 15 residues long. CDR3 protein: CASSYLDRVNEKLFF. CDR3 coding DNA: TGTGCCAGCAGTTACCTCGACAGGGTTAATGAAAAACTGTTTTTT.